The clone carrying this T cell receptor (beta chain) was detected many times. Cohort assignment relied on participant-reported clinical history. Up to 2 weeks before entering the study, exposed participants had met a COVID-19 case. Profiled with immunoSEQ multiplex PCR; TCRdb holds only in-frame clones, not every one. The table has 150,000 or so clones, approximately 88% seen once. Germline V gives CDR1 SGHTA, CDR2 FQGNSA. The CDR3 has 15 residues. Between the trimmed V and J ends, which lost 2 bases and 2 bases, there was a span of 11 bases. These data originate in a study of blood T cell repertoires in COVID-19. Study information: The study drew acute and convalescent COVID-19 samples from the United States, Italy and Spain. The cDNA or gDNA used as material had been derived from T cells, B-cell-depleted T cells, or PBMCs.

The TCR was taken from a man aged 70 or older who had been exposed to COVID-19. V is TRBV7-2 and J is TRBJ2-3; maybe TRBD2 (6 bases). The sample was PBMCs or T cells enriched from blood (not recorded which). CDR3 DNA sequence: TGTGCCAGCAGCTTACCGGCGGGGCCCACAGATACGCAGTATTTT. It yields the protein CASSLPAGPTDTQYF.